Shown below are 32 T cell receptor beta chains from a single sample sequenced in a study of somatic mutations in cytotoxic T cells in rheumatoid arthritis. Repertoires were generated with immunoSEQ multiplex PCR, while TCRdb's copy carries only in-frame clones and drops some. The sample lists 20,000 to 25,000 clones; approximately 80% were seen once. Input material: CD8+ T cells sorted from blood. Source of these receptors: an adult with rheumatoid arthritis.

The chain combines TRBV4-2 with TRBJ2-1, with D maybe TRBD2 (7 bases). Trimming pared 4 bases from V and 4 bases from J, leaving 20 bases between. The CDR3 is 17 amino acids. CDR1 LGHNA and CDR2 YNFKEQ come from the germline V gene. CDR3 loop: CASSPEGGAEPYNEQFF. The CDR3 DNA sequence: TGTGCCAGCAGCCCAGAGGGGGGGGCGGAGCCGTACAATGAGCAGTTCTTC.

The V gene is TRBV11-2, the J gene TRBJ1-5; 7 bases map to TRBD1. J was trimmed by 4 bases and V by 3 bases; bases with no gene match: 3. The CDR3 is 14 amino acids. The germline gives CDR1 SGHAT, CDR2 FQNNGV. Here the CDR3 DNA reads TGTGCCAGCAGCTTGACAGGGTTTAATCAGCCCCAGCATTTT. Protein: CASSLTGFNQPQHF.

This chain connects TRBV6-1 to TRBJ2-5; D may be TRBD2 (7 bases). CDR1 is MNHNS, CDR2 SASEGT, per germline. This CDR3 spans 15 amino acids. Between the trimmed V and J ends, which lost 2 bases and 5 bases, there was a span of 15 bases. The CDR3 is CASSELLRGLETQYF. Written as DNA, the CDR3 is TGTGCCAGCAGTGAATTACTGCGGGGGCTCGAGACCCAGTACTTC.

The chain's CDR3 is CASRERLGQSECTGELFF. The CDR3 DNA reads as TGCGCCAGCAGAGAACGTTTGGGACAGAGTGAGTGTACCGGGGAGCTGTTTTTT. V usage is TRBV23-1 and J usage is TRBJ2-2, with 7 nucleotides matching TRBD1. TRBV23-1 is recorded as an ORF, its role being uncertain. V trimming: 6 bases; J trimming: 5 bases; junction bases outside the gene matches: 18. This CDR3 comprises 18 residues.

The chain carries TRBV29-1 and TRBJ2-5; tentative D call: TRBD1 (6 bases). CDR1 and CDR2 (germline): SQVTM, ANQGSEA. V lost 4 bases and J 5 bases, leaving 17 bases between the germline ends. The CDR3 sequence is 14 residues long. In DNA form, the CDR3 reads TGCAGCGTTGCGTGGCAGGGGAAGGTGGAGACCCAGTACTTC. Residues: CSVAWQGKVETQYF.

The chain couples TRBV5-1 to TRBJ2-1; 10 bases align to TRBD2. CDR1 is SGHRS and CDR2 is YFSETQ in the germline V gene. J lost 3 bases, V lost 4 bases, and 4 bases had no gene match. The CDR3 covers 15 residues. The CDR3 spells CASSVGTSDYNEQFF. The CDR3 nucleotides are TGCGCCAGCAGCGTTGGGACTAGCGACTACAATGAGCAGTTCTTC.

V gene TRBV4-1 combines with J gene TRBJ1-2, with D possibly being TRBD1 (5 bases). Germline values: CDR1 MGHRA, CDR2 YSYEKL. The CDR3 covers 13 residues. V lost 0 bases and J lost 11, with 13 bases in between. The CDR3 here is CASSQDPGERYTF. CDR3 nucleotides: TGCGCCAGCAGCCAAGATCCGGGGGAGCGGTACACCTTC.

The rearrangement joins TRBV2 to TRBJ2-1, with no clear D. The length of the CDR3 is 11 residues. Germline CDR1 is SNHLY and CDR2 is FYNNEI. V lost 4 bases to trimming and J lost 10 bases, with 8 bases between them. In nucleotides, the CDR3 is TGTGCCAGCAGTGGGAAACTAGAGCAGTTCTTC. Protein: CASSGKLEQFF.

The CDR3 region is CATSRSGPTDEQYF. The CDR3 region has the DNA TGTGCCACCAGCAGATCGGGACCCACGGACGAGCAGTACTTC. This sequence joins TRBV15 and TRBJ2-7, with D tentatively TRBD1 or TRBD2 (5 bases each). This CDR3 has 14 amino acids. Trimming took off 2 bases at V and 5 bases at J, with 13 bases between the two ends. From germline, CDR1 is LNHNV and CDR2 YYDKDF (reference sequence).

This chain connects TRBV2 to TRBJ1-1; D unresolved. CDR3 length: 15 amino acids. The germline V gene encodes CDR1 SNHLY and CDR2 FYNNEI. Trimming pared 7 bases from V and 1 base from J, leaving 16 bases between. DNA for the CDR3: TGTGCCAGCACCTCGCCCGGCAGGCAGAACACTGAAGCTTTCTTT. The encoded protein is CASTSPGRQNTEAFF.

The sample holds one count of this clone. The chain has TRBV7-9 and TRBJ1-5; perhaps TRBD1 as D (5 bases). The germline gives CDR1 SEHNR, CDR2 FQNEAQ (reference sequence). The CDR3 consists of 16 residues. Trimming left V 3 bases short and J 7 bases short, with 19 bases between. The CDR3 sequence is CASSLGEAGVWQPQHF. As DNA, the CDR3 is TGTGCCAGCAGCTTGGGGGAAGCAGGCGTATGGCAGCCCCAGCATTTT.

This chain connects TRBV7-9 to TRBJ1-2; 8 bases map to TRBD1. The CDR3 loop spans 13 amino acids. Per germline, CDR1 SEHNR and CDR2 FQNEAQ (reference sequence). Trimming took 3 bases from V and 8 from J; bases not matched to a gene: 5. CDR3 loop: CASSLWTGRGYTF. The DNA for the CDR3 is TGTGCCAGCAGCTTGTGGACAGGGAGAGGCTACACCTTC. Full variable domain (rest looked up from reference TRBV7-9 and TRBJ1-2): DTGVSQNPRHKITKRGQNVTFRCDPISEHNRLYWYRQTLGQGPEFLTYFQNEAQLEKSRLLSDRFSAERPKGSFSTLEIQRTEQGDSAMYLCASSLWTGRGYTFGSGTRLTVV.

The CDR3 spells CASSESSGNTGELFF. The CDR3 DNA follows: TGTGCCAGCAGTGAATCTAGCGGAAACACCGGGGAGCTGTTTTTT. The J gene is TRBJ2-2, the V gene TRBV6-1; 7 nucleotides match TRBD2. Germline CDR1 MNHNS, CDR2 SASEGT. The V gene end was trimmed by 2 bases and the J gene end by 2 bases; junction bases not matched to a gene: 2. There are 15 residues in the CDR3.

CDR3 amino acids: CASSTGLQPQHF. The CDR3 region has the DNA TGTGCCAGCAGCACAGGGCTTCAGCCCCAGCATTTT. J is TRBJ1-5 and V is TRBV27; possibly TRBD1 for D (6 bases). V was pared by 6 bases and J by 6 bases, with 9 bases between. Germline CDR1 reads MNHEY; CDR2 reads SMNVEV (reference sequence). This CDR3 comprises 12 residues.

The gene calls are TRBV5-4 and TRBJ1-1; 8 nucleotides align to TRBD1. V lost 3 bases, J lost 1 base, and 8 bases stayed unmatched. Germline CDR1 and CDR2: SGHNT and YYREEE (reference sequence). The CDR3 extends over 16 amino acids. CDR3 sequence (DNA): TGTGCCAGCAGCTATGGACAGGGAAGGGGGAACACTGAAGCTTTCTTT. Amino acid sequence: CASSYGQGRGNTEAFF.

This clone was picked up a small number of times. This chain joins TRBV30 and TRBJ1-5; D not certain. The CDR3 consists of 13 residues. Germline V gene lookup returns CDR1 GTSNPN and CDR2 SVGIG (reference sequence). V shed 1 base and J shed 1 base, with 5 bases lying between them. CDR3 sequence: CAWSGTSNQPQHF. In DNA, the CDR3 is TGTGCCTGGAGTGGCACGAGCAATCAGCCCCAGCATTTT.

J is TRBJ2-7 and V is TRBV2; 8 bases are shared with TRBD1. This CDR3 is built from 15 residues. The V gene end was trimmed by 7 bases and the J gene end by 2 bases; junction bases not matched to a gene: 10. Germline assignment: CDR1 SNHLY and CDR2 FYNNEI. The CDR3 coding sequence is TGTGCCAGCACCGACGGACAGGGAATAACCTACGAGCAGTACTTC. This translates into CASTDGQGITYEQYF.

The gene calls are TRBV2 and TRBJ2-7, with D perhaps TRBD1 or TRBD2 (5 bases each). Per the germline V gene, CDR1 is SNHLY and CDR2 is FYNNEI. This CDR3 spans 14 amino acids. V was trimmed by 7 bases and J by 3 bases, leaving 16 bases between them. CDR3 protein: CASTYRLGGYEQYF. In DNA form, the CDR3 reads TGTGCCAGCACCTATAGACTTGGGGGCTACGAGCAGTACTTC.

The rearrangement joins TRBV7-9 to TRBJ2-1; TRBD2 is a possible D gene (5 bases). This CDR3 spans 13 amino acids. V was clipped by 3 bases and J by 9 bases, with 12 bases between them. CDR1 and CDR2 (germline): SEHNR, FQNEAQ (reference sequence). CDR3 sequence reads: CASSFTSVSEQFF. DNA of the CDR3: TGTGCCAGCAGCTTCACTAGTGTCAGTGAGCAGTTCTTC.

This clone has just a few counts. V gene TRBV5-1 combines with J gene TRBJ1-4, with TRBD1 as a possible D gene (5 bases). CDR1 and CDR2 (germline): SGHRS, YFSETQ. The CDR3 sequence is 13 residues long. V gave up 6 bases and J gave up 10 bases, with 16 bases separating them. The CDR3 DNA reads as TGCGCCAGCAAAGGGACGTCAGAAGGAAAACTGTTTTTT. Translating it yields CASKGTSEGKLFF.

Here the CDR3 DNA reads TGTGCCAGCAGTATGAGCTCCTACAATGAGCAGTTCTTC. The encoded protein is CASSMSSYNEQFF. The chain uses TRBV6-5 and TRBJ2-1; D remains ambiguous. The CDR3 is 13 residues long. Germline V CDR1 and CDR2: MNHEY, SVGAGI. V lost 5 bases and J lost 0, with 5 bases in between.

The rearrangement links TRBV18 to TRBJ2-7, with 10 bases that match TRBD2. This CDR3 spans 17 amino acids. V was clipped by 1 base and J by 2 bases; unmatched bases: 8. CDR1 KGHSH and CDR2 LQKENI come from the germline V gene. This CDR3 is CASSPLLAGERPYEQYF. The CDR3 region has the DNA TGTGCCAGCTCACCACTGCTAGCGGGAGAACGGCCCTACGAGCAGTACTTC.

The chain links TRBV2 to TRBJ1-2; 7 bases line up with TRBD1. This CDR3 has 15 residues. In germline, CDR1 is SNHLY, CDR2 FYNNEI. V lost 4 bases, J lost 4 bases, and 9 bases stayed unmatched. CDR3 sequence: CASSGTGAVGYGYTF. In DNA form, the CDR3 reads TGTGCCAGCAGTGGTACAGGGGCTGTAGGCTATGGCTACACCTTC.

The CDR3 here is CASSLEEDSGQSPLHF. As DNA, the CDR3 is TGTGCCAGCAGCTTGGAAGAGGACAGCGGACAGTCACCCCTCCACTTT. The J gene is TRBJ1-6, the V gene TRBV5-5, with D possibly matching TRBD1 (6 bases). The CDR3 totals 16 residues. The germline V and J ends were trimmed by 0 bases and 10 bases, with 17 bases remaining between them. CDR1 SGHKS and CDR2 YYEKEE come from the germline V gene (reference sequence). Full variable domain (missing parts from reference TRBV5-5 and TRBJ1-6): DAGVTQSPTHLIKTRGQQVTLRCSPISGHKSVSWYQQVLGQGPQFIFQYYEKEERGRGNFPDRFSARQFPNYSSELNVNALLLGDSALYLCASSLEEDSGQSPLHFGNGTRLTVT.

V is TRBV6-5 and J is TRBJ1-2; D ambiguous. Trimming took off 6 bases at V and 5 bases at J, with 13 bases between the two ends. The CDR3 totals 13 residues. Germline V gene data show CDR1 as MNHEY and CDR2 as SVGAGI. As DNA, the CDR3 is TGTGCCAGCAGCCTCGCGGGTGCTTATGGCTACACCTTC. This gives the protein CASSLAGAYGYTF.

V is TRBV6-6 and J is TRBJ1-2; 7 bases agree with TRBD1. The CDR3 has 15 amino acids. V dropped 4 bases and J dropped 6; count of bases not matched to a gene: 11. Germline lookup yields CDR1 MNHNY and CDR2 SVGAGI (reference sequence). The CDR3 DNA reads TGTGCCAGCAGTTTCCTAGACAGGGTATCGGATGGCTACACCTTC. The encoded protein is CASSFLDRVSDGYTF.

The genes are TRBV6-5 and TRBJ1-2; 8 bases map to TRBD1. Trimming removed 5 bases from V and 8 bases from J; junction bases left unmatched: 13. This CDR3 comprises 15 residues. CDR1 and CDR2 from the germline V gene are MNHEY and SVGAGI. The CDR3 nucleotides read TGTGCCAGCAGTCCGACGTTTCAGGGGGCGTACGGCTACACCTTC. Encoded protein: CASSPTFQGAYGYTF.

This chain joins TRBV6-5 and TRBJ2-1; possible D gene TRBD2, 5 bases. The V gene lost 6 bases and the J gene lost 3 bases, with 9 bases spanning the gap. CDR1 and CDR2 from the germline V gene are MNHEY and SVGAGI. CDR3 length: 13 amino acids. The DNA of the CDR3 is TGTGCCAGCAGAGGACTTGACTACAATGAGCAGTTCTTC. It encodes CASRGLDYNEQFF.

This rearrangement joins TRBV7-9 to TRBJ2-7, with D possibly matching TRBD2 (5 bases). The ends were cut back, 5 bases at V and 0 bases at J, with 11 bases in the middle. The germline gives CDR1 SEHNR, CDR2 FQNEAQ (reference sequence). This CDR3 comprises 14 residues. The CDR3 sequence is CASSRSVTSYEQYF. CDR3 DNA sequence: TGTGCCAGCAGCCGTAGCGTAACCTCCTACGAGCAGTACTTC.

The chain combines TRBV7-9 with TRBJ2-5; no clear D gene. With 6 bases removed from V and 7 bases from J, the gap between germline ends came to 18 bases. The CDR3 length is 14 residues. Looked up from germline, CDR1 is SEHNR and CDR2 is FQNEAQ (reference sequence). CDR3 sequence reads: CASSSGPGMATQYF. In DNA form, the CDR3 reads TGTGCCAGCAGTTCCGGGCCCGGTATGGCGACCCAGTACTTC.

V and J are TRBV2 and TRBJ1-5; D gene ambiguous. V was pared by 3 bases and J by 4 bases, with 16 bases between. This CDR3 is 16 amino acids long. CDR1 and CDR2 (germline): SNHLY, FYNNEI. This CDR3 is CASSEEWVTGNQPQHF. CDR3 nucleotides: TGTGCCAGCAGTGAGGAATGGGTCACGGGTAATCAGCCCCAGCATTTT.

CDR3 nucleotides: TGTGCCAGCAGTGAAGCCCTTACCGGGGAGCTGTTTTTT. It codes for CASSEALTGELFF. This chain connects TRBV2 to TRBJ2-2; no reliable D call. The CDR3 runs to 13 residues. Germline assignment: CDR1 SNHLY and CDR2 FYNNEI. Trimming took off 0 bases at V and 5 bases at J, with 4 bases between the two ends.